This entry features one T cell receptor (beta chain) sequence. Its target antigen remains unknown. No per-base quality is available; no much larger clone lies one base away. There are 17 amino acids in the CDR3, from cysteine to phenylalanine inclusive. Of the read, only the CDR3 DNA is kept; its 51 bases are in frame from base 1. At the junction V is shortened by 7 bases and J by 0 bases, with 19 bases in between. As encoded in the germline V gene, CDR1 is MDHEN while CDR2 is SYDVKM. Dithiothreitol, EDTA incubations and collagenase D digestion were used to isolate intraepithelial and lamina propria lymphocytes from graft specimens. Serial intestinal graft biopsy specimens collected up to 600 days after transplant underwent bulk TCR-beta sequencing. This record comes from a study of graft-versus-host responses after intestinal transplantation (dated by TCRdb to the early 2020s). Regarding the study in general: Multivisceral, liver-intestinal, or isolated intestinal transplants were received by the recipients. Every recipient was given anti-thymocyte globulin induction, then maintenance tacrolimus and steroids for around three years. Graft-versus-host and host-versus-graft alloreactive T cell clones were tracked in the graft, circulation and bone marrow after intestinal transplantation using bulk TCR-beta CDR3 sequencing. To identify alloreactive clones, pre-transplant mixed lymphocyte reaction products were sequenced and then compared with unstimulated pre-transplant donor and recipient T cells. The cohort enrolled some 23 intestinal transplant recipients, one of whom was a retransplant, and a few patients without pretransplant specimens were excluded. Donor T cell macrochimerism was defined as a peak of at least 4% donor T cells among recipient peripheral blood mononuclear cells. Samples from a few later patients were sequenced in-house on an Illumina MiSeq with MiXCR processing rather than by the commercial service. General study outcomes and caveats: High GvH to HvG T cell clonal ratios were observed in the allografts of patients with donor T cell macrochimerism. Peak levels of circulating GvH clones were associated with declines in HvG clones early after transplant. The conclusions were limited by the relatively low number and heterogeneity of the intestinal transplant patients. GvH clones were detected in recipient bone marrow, and some of these GvH clones were observed earlier in ileal mucosa or blood, consistent with an intestinal mucosal origin.

Libraries came from the immunoSEQ multiplex PCR assay. High-throughput TCR-beta CDR3 sequencing of genomic DNA from most patients was performed by Adaptive Biotechnologies. In the paper's pipeline: TCR sequencing data for around 19 patients were retrieved from Adaptive's ImmunoSEQ software; three other patients were processed with MiXCR and VDJtools. CDR3 nucleotide sequences shared between donor and recipient were removed because their origin could not be assigned. Alloreactive clones required at least 2-fold expansion over unstimulated cells and minimum CFSE-low frequency of 0.002% (template counts) or 0.001% (read counts). Clones detected in sequenced pre-transplant spleen, lymph node, or MLR CFSE-low populations of the donor or recipient were defined as mappable. The cumulative frequency of alloreactive clones was calculated as a percentage of all sequences, weighted by copy number. The clones in this table, taken by TCRdb from immuneACCESS, are in-frame only. Not every clone is retained; where verified, under half of the shortfall comes from an unresolved V gene, and the cause of the rest is unknown. That table furnishes V, J and clone size, whereas the DNA furnished D and trimming. The sample records more than 13,000 clones, roughly two thirds of which are singletons. Around 9% of the sample goes to the ten largest clones.

This specimen was ileum tissue, taken just over 650 days after intestinal transplantation. Recombination connected TRBV28 to TRBJ2-1; TRBD1 is possibly the D segment (5 matching bases). The TCR was taken from a human patient who received an intestinal transplant, so some T cells may come from the graft donor. The DNA sequence is as follows: TGTGCCAGCAAAAATCCCCCCGGGCAGGGCTCCTACAATGAGCAGTTCTTC. The translation is CASKNPPGQGSYNEQFF.